The 15 T cell receptor beta chains below come from one sample, sequenced in a study of control samples from healthy donors and cancer patients. Clones were read by immunoSEQ multiplex PCR, and TCRdb kept only the in-frame ones, dropping some. The table lists roughly 160,000 clones, almost 90% of them singletons. Material: blood. The receptors stem from a young woman in good health.

The chain couples TRBV12-3 or TRBV12-4 to TRBJ1-5, with 7 bases fitting TRBD1. The V segment lost 8 bases and the J segment 9 bases; nucleotides outside the gene matches: 7. CDR3 length equals 12 residues. The CDR3 DNA follows: TGTGCCAGCCGGACAGGTCAGCGGCCCCAGCATTTT. Protein sequence: CASRTGQRPQHF.

The chain recombines TRBV28 with TRBJ1-1; no definite D call. Per the germline V gene, CDR1 is MDHEN and CDR2 is SYDVKM. The V gene lost 1 base and the J gene lost 3 bases, with 9 bases spanning the gap. CDR3 size: 14 residues. CDR3 in amino acids: CASSLSLGHTEAFF. CDR3 coding DNA: TGTGCCAGCAGTTTATCCCTCGGGCACACTGAAGCTTTCTTT. Based on the CDR3 plus reference TRBV28 and TRBJ1-1, the full variable domain is DVKVTQSSRYLVKRTGEKVFLECVQDMDHENMFWYRQDPGLGLRLIYFSYDVKMKEKGDIPEGYSVSREKKERFSLILESASTNQTSMYLCASSLSLGHTEAFFGQGTRLTVV.

This clone turned up a few times. The chain links TRBV2 to TRBJ2-7, with 12 bases that match TRBD2. Losses at the gene ends were 5 bases for V and 3 bases for J; bases not matched to a gene: 8. The CDR3 totals 16 residues. Germline V gives CDR1 SNHLY, CDR2 FYNNEI. The CDR3 DNA sequence: TGTGCCAGCAGTCGACCTGGACTAGCGGGGAGCTACGAGCAGTACTTC. This encodes CASSRPGLAGSYEQYF.

The chain combines TRBV3-1 (or the pseudogene TRBV3-2) with TRBJ2-5; a possible D gene is TRBD2 (7 bases). Germline V CDR1 and CDR2: LGHDT, YNNKEL (reference sequence). Trimming shortened V by 4 bases and J by 3 bases, and 27 bases separated the two germline ends. The CDR3 spans 19 residues. The CDR3 region has the DNA TGTGCCAGCAGCCGCCCTAGGGGGGAGGGGGGAAGAAAGAAAGAGACCCAGTACTTC. It translates to CASSRPRGEGGRKKETQYF.

The V and J genes are TRBV4-2 and TRBJ1-4; D is undetermined. CDR3 size: 15 residues. CDR1 and CDR2 (germline): LGHNA, YNFKEQ. Trimming left V 0 bases short and J 4 bases short, with 9 bases between. The CDR3 bases are TGTGCCAGCAGCCAAGATCTAGGAGTTAATGAAAAACTGTTTTTT. This sequence encodes CASSQDLGVNEKLFF.

The genes are TRBV30 and TRBJ1-2, with D possibly being TRBD1 (6 bases). V lost 4 bases, J lost 7 bases, and 19 bases lay in between. This CDR3 spans 14 amino acids. Germline loops: CDR1 GTSNPN, CDR2 SVGIG (reference sequence). In nucleotides, the CDR3 is TGTGCCTGGACCCAGGGGCAGCTGGGTGGTGGCTACACCTTC. It specifies CAWTQGQLGGGYTF.

The rearrangement uses TRBV7-2 and TRBJ2-2, with unresolved D. This CDR3 has 15 residues. CDR1 and CDR2 (germline): SGHTA, FQGNSA. V lost 3 bases and J lost 3, with 11 bases in between. The CDR3 DNA reads TGTGCCAGCAGCTTTTGGAATGGTTACACCGGGGAGCTGTTTTTT. This translates into CASSFWNGYTGELFF.

The chain combines TRBV30 with TRBJ2-3; D is unresolved. Germline CDR1 reads GTSNPN; CDR2 reads SVGIG (reference sequence). This CDR3 region has 12 residues. The V end lost 5 bases, the J end lost 3 bases, and 9 bases lay between the germline ends. The DNA of the CDR3 is TGTGCCTGGGCGTACGGGACAGATACGCAGTATTTT. This encodes CAWAYGTDTQYF.

The chain combines TRBV14 with TRBJ2-5, with D possibly being TRBD2 (5 bases). The germline gives CDR1 SGHDN, CDR2 FVKESK. V gave up 1 base and J gave up 5 bases, with 11 bases separating them. The length of the CDR3 is 14 residues. The CDR3 is CASSQGGLEETQYF. The DNA of the CDR3 is TGTGCCAGCAGCCAAGGAGGACTGGAGGAGACCCAGTACTTC.

The chain links TRBV19 to TRBJ1-2, with D uncertain. This CDR3 spans 13 amino acids. Germline CDR1 is LNHDA and CDR2 is SQIVND (reference sequence). V dropped 5 bases and J dropped 5 bases, with 12 bases sitting between them. The CDR3 is CASSSPSGYGYTF. The CDR3 DNA follows: TGTGCCAGTAGTTCCCCTTCCGGGTATGGCTACACCTTC.

The rearrangement joins TRBV19 to TRBJ1-1, with D unresolved. Germline lookup yields CDR1 LNHDA and CDR2 SQIVND (reference sequence). CDR3 size: 12 residues. The germline V and J ends were trimmed by 6 bases and 2 bases, with 7 bases remaining between them. The CDR3 sequence: CASRQTNTEAFF. The CDR3 nucleotides are TGTGCCAGTAGGCAGACTAACACTGAAGCTTTCTTT.

The chain has TRBV10-2 and TRBJ1-5; D gene unclear. The CDR3 is 13 residues long. V was trimmed by 7 bases and J by 4 bases, leaving 11 bases between them. In germline, CDR1 is WSHSY, CDR2 SAAADI. CDR3 sequence (DNA): TGCGCCAGCAACGACGGTGGGAATCAGCCCCAGCATTTT. Its protein product is CASNDGGNQPQHF.

V usage is TRBV29-1 and J usage is TRBJ1-2; 7 bases agree with TRBD1. Germline CDR1 is SQVTM and CDR2 is ANQGSEA. This CDR3 comprises 13 residues. Trimming took 7 bases from V and 4 from J; bases not matched to a gene: 9. Written as DNA, the CDR3 is TGCAGCGGGGGCCCAGGGGGGGGCTATGGCTACACCTTC. Translation gives CSGGPGGGYGYTF.

The chain is built from TRBV3-1 (or the pseudogene TRBV3-2) and TRBJ2-1; TRBD2 matches 10 bases. The CDR3 is made up of 14 amino acids. Germline V CDR1 and CDR2: LGHDT, YNNKEL (reference sequence). The V segment lost 8 bases and the J segment 5 bases; nucleotides outside the gene matches: 6. CDR3 coding DNA: TGTGCCAGCCGGACTAGCGGAGAGAACAATGAGCAGTTCTTC. Protein product: CASRTSGENNEQFF.

This chain joins TRBV5-1 and TRBJ1-3, with D hard to call. CDR3 length equals 13 residues. The ends were cut back, 5 bases at V and 4 bases at J, with 10 bases in the middle. CDR1 and CDR2 (germline): SGHRS, YFSETQ. The CDR3 loop is CASRLNSGNTIYF. In DNA, the CDR3 is TGCGCCAGCAGGTTGAACTCGGGAAACACCATATATTTT. The full variable domain, its missing parts supplied by reference TRBV5-1 and TRBJ1-3, is KAGVTQTPRYLIKTRGQQVTLSCSPISGHRSVSWYQQTPGQGLQFLFEYFSETQRNKGNFPGRFSGRQFSNSRSEMNVSTLELGDSALYLCASRLNSGNTIYFGEGSWLTVV.